Listed below are T cell receptor beta chains from one sample, sequenced in a study of cytomegalovirus exposure and HLA in healthy donors. The data were produced by immunoSEQ multiplex PCR, yet TCRdb's version contains in-frame clones alone and is incomplete. Its listing shows around 74,000 clones. Sequencing used PBMCs. These receptors all stem from a man aged 45-65 years in good health and CMV-seropositive. Both conserved end residues are part of each CDR3. A D gene is named only where the DNA matches it firmly.

J | V | D | CDR3 | DNA
TRBJ2-2 | TRBV7-7 | . | CASSSTRTGELFF | TGTGCCAGCAGCTCCACTCGGACAGGGGAGCTGTTTTTT
TRBJ1-4 | TRBV18 | . | CASSPSEGNEKLFF | TGTGCCAGCTCACCCTCGGAGGGTAATGAAAAACTGTTTTTT
TRBJ1-1 | TRBV19 | TRBD1 | CASSFRDSDTEAFF | TGTGCCAGTAGTTTCCGGGACAGTGACACTGAAGCTTTCTTT
TRBJ2-3 | TRBV19 | TRBD2 | CAIRKLEGLAVSTDTQYF | TGTGCCATCAGGAAGTTGGAGGGTCTAGCGGTTAGCACAGATACGCAGTATTTT
TRBJ1-5 | TRBV19 | . | CATSLGQQSQPQHF | TGTGCCACCTCCCTTGGACAGCAAAGTCAGCCCCAGCATTTT
TRBJ1-1 | TRBV7-6 | . | CASSLGEGWNSAFF | TGTGCCAGCAGCTTAGGGGAGGGGTGGAACTCAGCTTTCTTT
TRBJ2-3 | TRBV7-9 | TRBD1 | CASSPTGGRTDTQYF | TGTGCCAGCAGCCCGACAGGGGGCCGGACAGATACGCAGTATTTT
TRBJ2-4 | TRBV7-2 | TRBD1 | CASTLSRDRDMVNIQYF | TGTGCCAGCACCTTATCGAGGGACAGGGACATGGTAAACATTCAGTACTTC
TRBJ2-5 | TRBV2 | TRBD2 | CASLRGGLETQYF | TGTGCCAGCTTGCGGGGGGGCCTGGAGACCCAGTACTTC
TRBJ2-7 | TRBV7-2 | TRBD1 | CASSLNRDRGNEQYF | TGTGCCAGCAGCCTTAACCGGGACAGGGGTAACGAGCAGTACTTC
TRBJ2-1 | TRBV9 | TRBD1 | CASSAGQGTYNEQFF | TGTGCCAGCAGCGCCGGACAGGGGACCTACAATGAGCAGTTCTTC
TRBJ2-6 | TRBV6-7 | . | CASSYASAGANVLTF | TGTGCCAGCAGTTACGCCTCAGCTGGGGCCAACGTCCTGACTTTC
TRBJ1-1 | TRBV4-2 | . | CASSQAALGGSTEAFF | TGTGCCAGCAGCCAAGCCGCCCTAGGAGGGTCCACTGAAGCTTTCTTT
TRBJ2-3 | TRBV4-2 | TRBD2 | CASSQVESGTGDTQYF | TGTGCCAGCAGCCAAGTGGAAAGCGGGACGGGAGATACGCAGTATTTT
TRBJ1-1 | TRBV7-9 | . | CASSLFRGDTEAFF | TGTGCCAGCAGCTTATTCCGGGGGGACACTGAAGCTTTCTTT
TRBJ1-2 | TRBV6-1 | . | CASNTLGREAGYTF | TGTGCCAGCAATACTCTAGGGAGGGAAGCTGGCTACACCTTC
TRBJ1-5 | TRBV5-5 | . | CASRGGAPDQPQHF | TGTGCCAGCAGGGGGGGGGCCCCCGATCAGCCCCAGCATTTT
TRBJ1-2 | TRBV4-2 | TRBD1 | CASSQDLTGDGYTF | TGTGCCAGCAGCCAAGATCTAACAGGGGATGGCTACACCTTC
TRBJ2-3 | TRBV9 | . | CASSRQSGRDTQYF | TGTGCCAGCAGTAGACAGTCGGGTAGGGATACGCAGTATTTT
TRBJ1-1 | TRBV5-1 | . | CASSLGSERATEAFF | TGCGCCAGCAGCCTGGGAAGTGAGCGGGCCACTGAAGCTTTCTTT
TRBJ1-1 | TRBV2 | . | CASRLMNTEAFF | TGTGCCAGCAGGCTAATGAACACTGAAGCTTTCTTT
TRBJ1-2 | TRBV15 | . | CATAGAPYGYTF | TGTGCCACCGCGGGGGCTCCCTATGGCTACACCTTC
TRBJ1-1 | TRBV19 | . | CASSRQRNTEAFF | TGTGCCAGTAGCCGACAACGGAACACTGAAGCTTTCTTT
TRBJ2-1 | TRBV5-1 | . | CASSLGLSAGEQFF | TGCGCCAGCAGCTTGGGTCTCTCTGCCGGTGAGCAGTTCTTC
TRBJ2-7 | TRBV27 | TRBD1 | CASREGQVSYEQYF | TGTGCCAGCAGGGAGGGACAGGTCTCCTACGAGCAGTACTTC
TRBJ1-6 | TRBV18 | TRBD1 | CASSSGQPNSPLHF | TGTGCCAGCTCATCGGGACAGCCTAATTCCCCCCTCCACTTT
TRBJ2-5 | TRBV19 | TRBD2 | CASSIAGGPGTQYF | TGTGCCAGTAGTATCGCGGGGGGGCCGGGGACCCAGTACTTC
TRBJ2-2 | TRBV5-1 | TRBD2 | CASSLSGRGTGELFF | TGTGCCAGCAGCCTGAGCGGGAGAGGAACCGGGGAGCTGTTTTTT
TRBJ1-2 | TRBV7-8 | . | CASSPEREGGYTF | TGTGCCAGCAGCCCCGAGAGGGAAGGGGGCTACACCTTC
TRBJ1-5 | TRBV30 | TRBD1 | CAWSVKGRGDQPQHF | TGTGCCTGGAGTGTAAAGGGCAGGGGGGATCAGCCCCAGCATTTT
TRBJ1-2 | TRBV28 | TRBD1 | CASTLSGAGGGLGGYTF | TGTGCCAGCACCCTATCCGGGGCAGGGGGAGGCTTGGGTGGCTACACCTTC
TRBJ2-1 | TRBV5-1 | . | CASSVEGLHNEQFF | TGCGCCAGCAGCGTGGAGGGACTTCACAATGAGCAGTTCTTC
TRBJ2-3 | TRBV19 | . | CASPGGGSPSTDTQYF | TGTGCCAGCCCCGGGGGCGGGAGCCCTAGCACAGATACGCAGTATTTT
TRBJ2-2 | TRBV11-1 | TRBD2 | CASSLGTSGAGELFF | TGTGCCAGCAGCTTAGGTACTAGCGGGGCCGGGGAGCTGTTTTTT
TRBJ2-3 | TRBV5-1 | TRBD1 | CASSPLGGTGVRDTQYF | TGCGCCAGCAGCCCCCTAGGAGGTACAGGGGTGAGGGATACGCAGTATTTT
TRBJ2-2 | TRBV5-4 | . | CASSLESYGELFF | TGTGCCAGCAGCTTAGAGTCGTACGGGGAGCTGTTTTTT
TRBJ1-6 | TRBV19 | . | CASSPLRGSPLHF | TGTGCCAGTAGTCCACTCAGGGGTTCACCCCTCCACTTT
TRBJ2-7 | TRBV5-1 | . | CASSCEGDRNSCYEQYF | TGCGCCAGCAGCTGCGAGGGGGATAGAAATTCTTGCTACGAGCAGTACTTC
TRBJ2-3 | TRBV5-4 | . | CASSLARDTQYF | TGTGCCAGCAGCTTGGCCCGAGATACGCAGTATTTT
TRBJ1-1 | TRBV19 | . | CASSIAGRRNLNTEAFF | TGTGCCAGTAGTATAGCCGGGCGGAGGAACTTGAACACTGAAGCTTTCTTT
TRBJ2-3 | TRBV28 | . | CASSGLGAGKDTQYF | TGTGCCAGCAGTGGCCTGGGAGCTGGGAAAGATACGCAGTATTTT
TRBJ1-2 | TRBV4-1 | . | CASTQHAGYGYTF | TGCGCCAGCACCCAGCATGCGGGGTATGGCTACACCTTC
TRBJ2-3 | TRBV6-1 | TRBD2 | CASSEGWGTSDTDTQYF | TGTGCCAGCAGTGAAGGTTGGGGGACTAGCGACACAGATACGCAGTATTTT
TRBJ2-1 | TRBV7-9 | . | CASSLVLRQHNEQFF | TGTGCCAGCAGCTTAGTACTAAGGCAGCACAATGAGCAGTTCTTC
TRBJ2-2 | TRBV4-2 | . | CASSQDRPGMNTGELFF | TGTGCCAGCAGCCAAGACAGGCCGGGGATGAACACCGGGGAGCTGTTTTTT
TRBJ1-5 | TRBV2 | TRBD1 | CASSQGQGVGQPQHF | TGTGCCAGCAGCCAGGGACAGGGGGTCGGTCAGCCCCAGCATTTT
TRBJ2-1 | TRBV9 | . | CASSVAILGGSGLDEQFF | TGTGCCAGCAGCGTAGCTATTCTCGGGGGATCTGGATTGGATGAGCAGTTCTTC
TRBJ2-1 | TRBV7-9 | TRBD1 | CASSSRQGDNEQFF | TGTGCCAGCAGCTCCAGACAGGGTGACAATGAGCAGTTCTTC
TRBJ2-5 | TRBV6-5 | TRBD1 | CASSYEGTGGETQYF | TGTGCCAGCAGTTACGAGGGGACAGGGGGGGAGACCCAGTACTTC
TRBJ2-1 | TRBV7-8 | . | CASSFSPFYNEQFF | TGTGCCAGCAGCTTTTCTCCTTTCTACAATGAGCAGTTCTTC
TRBJ2-7 | TRBV15 | TRBD2 | CATSRALASGRYEQYF | TGTGCCACCAGCAGGGCCCTGGCTAGCGGACGGTACGAGCAGTACTTC
TRBJ1-6 | TRBV7-2 | TRBD1 | CASSLGETGIPLSPLHF | TGTGCCAGCAGCTTAGGAGAGACAGGGATTCCGTTATCACCCCTCCACTTT
TRBJ1-1 | TRBV7-9 | TRBD1 | CASSAQGLNTEAFF | TGTGCCAGCAGCGCACAGGGGTTGAACACTGAAGCTTTCTTT